The 27 T cell receptor beta chains reported below all come from one sample, sequenced in a study of blood T cell dynamics during melanoma immunotherapy. Assay: immunoSEQ multiplex PCR; the TCRdb copy retains only in-frame clones and omits some. The top ten clones hold over 9% of a sample with almost 450 clones, around 80% of them seen once. Documented time point: week 3, after first cycle of checkpoint inhibitor. The source material was central memory CD8+ T cells from blood, sampled from a patient treated with checkpoint blockade. The receptors were gathered from a human donor with melanoma.

The chain uses TRBV4-1 and TRBJ2-1; D remains ambiguous. Germline CDR1 MGHRA, CDR2 YSYEKL. Trimming removed 6 bases at V and 3 bases at J, with 3 bases between. The CDR3 runs 11 residues. The CDR3 DNA reads TGCGCCAGCAGGGGCTACAATGAGCAGTTCTTC. It specifies CASRGYNEQFF.

V and J are TRBV7-3 and TRBJ2-1; D tentatively reads TRBD1 or TRBD2 (5 bases each). The CDR3 is 15 amino acids. Trimming removed 2 bases from V and 4 bases from J, with 12 bases in between. CDR1 is SGHTA and CDR2 is FQGTGA in the germline V gene. The CDR3 here is CASSLGLGPYNEQFF. As DNA, the CDR3 is TGTGCCAGCAGCTTAGGCCTGGGACCATACAATGAGCAGTTCTTC.

V is TRBV28 and J is TRBJ2-3; D might be TRBD2 (5 bases). V was clipped by 2 bases and J by 2 bases, with 26 bases between them. Germline loops: CDR1 MDHEN, CDR2 SYDVKM. The CDR3 is 20 residues long. DNA of the CDR3: TGTGCCAGCAGTTTACCACAAACCTACACCCGATCGGGGTTCACAGATACGCAGTATTTT. Residues: CASSLPQTYTRSGFTDTQYF.

This clone was seen a few times. The chain joins TRBV9 to TRBJ1-1; 8 bases fit TRBD1. V lost 2 bases to trimming and J lost 5 bases; unmatched junction nucleotides: 5. CDR3 size: 14 residues. CDR1 and CDR2 (germline): SGDLS, YYNGEE. The CDR3 sequence is CASSVTGGKTEAFF. CDR3 nucleotides: TGTGCCAGCAGCGTTACAGGGGGAAAGACTGAAGCTTTCTTT.

The V gene is TRBV7-6, the J gene TRBJ2-7; 8 nucleotides agree with TRBD1. Germline CDR1 reads SGHVS; CDR2 reads FNYEAQ. The CDR3 loop spans 14 amino acids. V lost 2 bases to trimming and J lost 6 bases; unmatched junction nucleotides: 6. CDR3 sequence reads: CASSLSGQGAEQYF. The CDR3 coding sequence is TGTGCCAGCAGCTTAAGTGGCCAGGGGGCCGAGCAGTACTTC. The full variable domain, with the rest looked up from reference TRBV7-6 and TRBJ2-7, is GAGVSQSPRYKVTKRGQDVALRCDPISGHVSLYWYRQALGQGPEFLTYFNYEAQQDKSGLPNDRFSAERPEGSISTLTIQRTEQRDSAMYRCASSLSGQGAEQYFGPGTRLTVT.

This clone occurred once. The chain links TRBV23-1 to TRBJ2-6; D not resolved. TRBV23-1 has ORF status, its function being uncertain. V was trimmed by 4 bases and J by 5 bases, leaving 18 bases between them. This CDR3 is 17 amino acids long. The DNA for the CDR3 is TGCGCCAGCAGTCCCATGAAGCAACAAAGTCGGGCCAACGTCCTGACTTTC. It is translated as CASSPMKQQSRANVLTF.

The chain is built from TRBV4-3 and TRBJ2-4; 10 nucleotides match TRBD2. The CDR3 length is 16 residues. Germline V gene lookup returns CDR1 LGHNA and CDR2 YSLEER. The junction had 5 bases not matched to a gene; V was cut back by 0 bases and J by 6 bases. CDR3 protein: CASSQESGRGGNIQYF. The CDR3 DNA is TGCGCCAGCAGCCAAGAGAGCGGGAGGGGAGGAAACATTCAGTACTTC.

The chain combines TRBV29-1 with TRBJ1-1, with D unclear. V was trimmed by 4 bases and J by 5 bases, leaving 14 bases between them. Germline V gene data show CDR1 as SQVTM and CDR2 as ANQGSEA. The CDR3 covers 13 residues. Here the CDR3 DNA reads TGCAGCGTTGGGGTGCGGGAGGGTACTGAAGCTTTCTTT. Amino acid sequence: CSVGVREGTEAFF.

The rearrangement links TRBV18 to TRBJ2-7; D is perhaps TRBD1 (6 bases). CDR1 is KGHSH, CDR2 LQKENI, per germline. Trimming removed 3 bases from V and 5 bases from J, with 20 bases in between. The CDR3 is made up of 16 amino acids. The CDR3 sequence: CASSPGQTMLGDEQYF. In nucleotides, the CDR3 is TGTGCCAGCTCACCCGGACAGACAATGCTAGGGGACGAGCAGTACTTC.

The chain has TRBV2 and TRBJ1-3; 8 bases agree with TRBD1. V dropped 5 bases and J dropped 4; count of bases not matched to a gene: 7. The CDR3 consists of 15 residues. From germline, CDR1 is SNHLY and CDR2 FYNNEI. The CDR3 sequence: CASSRTGSPGNTIYF. CDR3 coding DNA: TGTGCCAGCAGTCGGACAGGGTCTCCAGGAAACACCATATATTTT.

The CDR3 region is CASSDGTGVEQYF. The CDR3 DNA follows: TGTGCCAGCAGCGACGGGACAGGGGTTGAGCAGTACTTC. The chain has TRBV5-6 and TRBJ2-7, with 10 positions matching TRBD1. The CDR3 is made up of 13 amino acids. Germline trimming cut 4 bases from V and 7 bases from J; bases unmatched to any gene: 5. Germline loops: CDR1 SGHDT, CDR2 YYEEEE. Complete variable domain (other parts from reference TRBV5-6 and TRBJ2-7): DAGVTQSPTHLIKTRGQQVTLRCSPKSGHDTVSWYQQALGQGPQFIFQYYEEEERQRGNFPDRFSGHQFPNYSSELNVNALLLGDSALYLCASSDGTGVEQYFGPGTRLTVT.

The V call is TRBV15, the J call TRBJ2-6; D is ambiguous. There are 16 residues in the CDR3. The germline CDR1 and CDR2 sequences are LNHNV and YYDKDF (reference sequence). Trimming pared 0 bases from V and 0 bases from J, leaving 6 bases between. CDR3 region: CATSRDGDSGANVLTF. The CDR3 bases are TGTGCCACCAGCAGAGATGGAGACTCTGGGGCCAACGTCCTGACTTTC.

This clone turned up a few times. A read error may account for a junction end that differs from germline. The chain is built from TRBV6-1 and TRBJ1-1, with D uncertain. Germline assignment: CDR1 MNHNS and CDR2 SASEGT. The CDR3 loop spans 11 amino acids. CDR3 bases: TGTGCCAGCAGAGAAGGAACTGAAGCTTTCTTT. Translated, it gives CASREGTEAFF.

The chain joins TRBV4-1 to TRBJ2-2; 12 nucleotides match TRBD2. This CDR3 has 16 amino acids. Germline V lookup: CDR1 MGHRA, CDR2 YSYEKL. V lost 1 base and J lost 6; bases outside the gene matches: 3. The CDR3 spells CASSQAGLAGSGELFF. CDR3 in DNA: TGCGCCAGCAGCCAAGCCGGACTAGCGGGATCCGGGGAGCTGTTTTTT.

The CDR3: CASSDSGHYTF. The CDR3 bases are TGTGCCAGCAGTGACTCGGGACACTACACCTTC. The V call is TRBV6-4, the J call TRBJ1-2; tentative D call: TRBD1 (6 bases). Trimming left V 0 bases short and J 10 bases short, with 6 bases between. The CDR3 runs to 11 residues. Germline CDR1 MRHNA, CDR2 SNTAGT.

The chain uses TRBV7-9 and TRBJ1-2, with 10 positions matching TRBD1. CDR3 length: 12 amino acids. The ends lost 8 bases at V and 6 bases at J; junction bases unmatched: 3. Germline assignment: CDR1 SEHNR and CDR2 FQNEAQ (reference sequence). The CDR3 loop is CASGGTGDGYTF. CDR3 coding DNA: TGTGCCAGCGGAGGGACAGGGGATGGCTACACCTTC.

This clone came up a few times. The V and J genes are TRBV12-5 and TRBJ2-1; tentative D call: TRBD2 (6 bases). The V gene lost 3 bases and the J gene lost 2 bases, with 11 bases spanning the gap. The germline gives CDR1 LGHNT, CDR2 FRNRAP. There are 15 residues in the CDR3. CDR3 sequence reads: CASGFLGLTYNEQFF. The DNA of the CDR3 is TGTGCTAGTGGTTTTCTGGGACTCACCTACAATGAGCAGTTCTTC.

This clone was seen just once. V and J are TRBV4-3 and TRBJ2-6; maybe TRBD1 (6 bases). Germline V gene sequence: CDR1 LGHNA, CDR2 YSLEER. CDR3 length: 16 amino acids. V was clipped by 0 bases and J by 2 bases, with 8 bases between them. The CDR3 loop is CASSQDEGAGANVLTF. In DNA form, the CDR3 reads TGCGCCAGCAGCCAAGATGAGGGGGCTGGGGCCAACGTCCTGACTTTC.

The J gene is TRBJ1-1, the V gene TRBV4-1, with a possible D match to TRBD1 (6 bases). CDR1 MGHRA and CDR2 YSYEKL come from the germline V gene. Trimming shortened V by 4 bases and J by 3 bases, and 9 bases separated the two germline ends. The CDR3 length is 13 residues. CDR3 sequence reads: CASSRGQHTEAFF. For the CDR3, the DNA is TGCGCCAGCAGCCGCGGACAGCACACTGAAGCTTTCTTT.

The chain recombines TRBV28 with TRBJ1-2; D gene uncertain. V shed 8 bases and J shed 0 bases, with 13 bases lying between them. Germline lookup yields CDR1 MDHEN and CDR2 SYDVKM. This CDR3 is built from 14 residues. The CDR3 sequence: CASAELLTNYGYTF. CDR3 bases: TGTGCCAGCGCGGAGTTGTTGACTAACTATGGCTACACCTTC.

This clone was counted a few times. This chain joins TRBV28 and TRBJ1-3, with D possibly being TRBD1 (6 bases). Trimming stripped 3 bases from V and 14 bases from J, with 29 bases between. Germline CDR1 reads MDHEN; CDR2 reads SYDVKM. The CDR3 contains 17 residues. Written as DNA, the CDR3 is TGTGCCAGCAGTTTGATAGCCACGGGGCCCAGGGGCCGCTCTTTATATTTT. Translated: CASSLIATGPRGRSLYF.

The rearrangement links TRBV7-9 to TRBJ2-1, with 7 bases that match TRBD2. Trimming took 4 bases from V and 8 from J; bases not matched to a gene: 11. The CDR3 length is 15 residues. CDR1 is SEHNR, CDR2 FQNEAQ, per germline (reference sequence). This CDR3 is CASSSDPGGLDEQFF. CDR3 DNA sequence: TGTGCCAGCAGCTCCGACCCGGGAGGATTAGATGAGCAGTTCTTC.

The chain joins TRBV4-1 to TRBJ2-1, with D perhaps matching TRBD1 or TRBD2 (5 bases each). This CDR3 contains 14 residues. The V end lost 1 base, the J end lost 6 bases, and 10 bases lay between the germline ends. Germline V gene data show CDR1 as MGHRA and CDR2 as YSYEKL. CDR3 protein: CASSQGGNFNEQFF. Written as DNA, the CDR3 is TGCGCCAGCAGCCAAGGGGGGAATTTCAATGAGCAGTTCTTC.

The V and J genes are TRBV9 and TRBJ2-3; D unresolved. The germline V and J ends were trimmed by 4 bases and 0 bases, with 15 bases remaining between them. Germline lookup yields CDR1 SGDLS and CDR2 YYNGEE. The CDR3 length is 16 residues. Here the CDR3 DNA reads TGTGCCAGCAGCCCCCATAGGTCCACAAGCACAGATACGCAGTATTTT. Protein sequence: CASSPHRSTSTDTQYF.

This sequence joins TRBV27 and TRBJ2-1; 11 bases fit TRBD2. CDR1 is MNHEY and CDR2 is SMNVEV in the germline V gene (reference sequence). The CDR3 is 15 residues long. The V and J ends lost 2 bases and 4 bases, in that order; junction bases with no gene match: 1. The chain's CDR3 is CASSLTSGGYNEQFF. The CDR3 DNA reads as TGTGCCAGCAGTTTAACTAGCGGGGGTTACAATGAGCAGTTCTTC.

The V call is TRBV9, the J call TRBJ2-1; tentative D call: TRBD1 (5 bases). The germline gives CDR1 SGDLS, CDR2 YYNGEE. This CDR3 spans 14 amino acids. Trimming took 3 bases from V and 4 from J, leaving 11 bases between them. CDR3 nucleotides: TGTGCCAGCAGCGGGGGCGGCTTATACAATGAGCAGTTCTTC. It is translated as CASSGGGLYNEQFF.

The chain recombines TRBV4-2 with TRBJ2-6; D is ambiguous. Germline V gene lookup returns CDR1 LGHNA and CDR2 YNFKEQ. The CDR3 totals 18 residues. V was clipped by 6 bases and J by 5 bases, with 23 bases between them. This CDR3 reads CASSRSTKVQSRANVLTF. The CDR3 nucleotides read TGTGCCAGCAGTAGGTCTACAAAGGTTCAAAGTCGGGCCAACGTCCTGACTTTC.